A selection of T cell receptor beta chains follows, all from one sample in a study of beta chain features in type 1 diabetes. Data came from immunoSEQ multiplex PCR; TCRdb stores just in-frame clones and leaves some out. Of some 140,000 clones in the sample, approximately 10% were seen once. The sample consisted of central memory CD4+ T cells from blood. These receptors were collected from a man aged 30 to 45 with type 1 diabetes. Both conserved end residues are part of each CDR3. Fields, in order: CDR3 DNA, CDR3 protein, clone size, V gene, J gene, D gene. The D gene is left open where the match is weak. Some rows have no size entry. The others give once, few or many, or a class for an expanded clone.

CDR3 DNA: TGTGCCAGCAGCTTAGGGACAGGGATGAACACTGAAGCTTTCTTT
CDR3 protein: CASSLGTGMNTEAFF
clone size: many
V gene: TRBV7-8
J gene: TRBJ1-1
D gene: TRBD1

CDR3 DNA: TGCGCCAGCAGCGAAACCTGGGCCCTCCATGAGCAGTTCTTC
CDR3 protein: CASSETWALHEQFF
clone size: NA
V gene: TRBV10-2
J gene: TRBJ2-1
D gene: NA

CDR3 DNA: TGCAGCGTTGGGGGGCGCGGGGGGGTGCACGAGCAGTACTTC
CDR3 protein: CSVGGRGGVHEQYF
clone size: NA
V gene: TRBV29-1
J gene: TRBJ2-7
D gene: TRBD2

CDR3 DNA: TGTGCCAGCAGCTGGTGGGGACTAGCGGGGGGTTCGAGCTCCTACGAGCAGTACTTC
CDR3 protein: CASSWWGLAGGSSSYEQYF
clone size: few
V gene: TRBV5-6
J gene: TRBJ2-7
D gene: TRBD2

CDR3 DNA: TGCGCCAGCAGCCAAGATTCCGGACAGAACTATGGCTACACCTTC
CDR3 protein: CASSQDSGQNYGYTF
clone size: few
V gene: TRBV4-3
J gene: TRBJ1-2
D gene: NA

CDR3 DNA: TGTGCCAGCAGTTCGTTAGCGGTCAGAAGTTTAGGGGAAGCTTTCTTT
CDR3 protein: CASSSLAVRSLGEAFF
clone size: few
V gene: TRBV28
J gene: TRBJ1-1
D gene: NA

CDR3 DNA: TGTGCCAGCTCACCGCCCGGGACAGCAAAGCAGTATTTT
CDR3 protein: CASSPPGTAKQYF
clone size: few
V gene: TRBV18
J gene: TRBJ2-3
D gene: TRBD1

CDR3 DNA: TGTGCCAGCAGCTTATCACTAGCGGGGGCCTCCAATGAGCAGTTCTTC
CDR3 protein: CASSLSLAGASNEQFF
clone size: many
V gene: TRBV7-9
J gene: TRBJ2-1
D gene: TRBD2

CDR3 DNA: TGTGCCAGCAGCCCACAGGGGAACACCGGGGAGCTGTTTTTT
CDR3 protein: CASSPQGNTGELFF
clone size: NA
V gene: TRBV11-2
J gene: TRBJ2-2
D gene: NA

CDR3 DNA: TGTGCCAGCAGCCGGTGGGGGGAAGGCGAGCAGTACTTC
CDR3 protein: CASSRWGEGEQYF
clone size: NA
V gene: TRBV9
J gene: TRBJ2-7
D gene: NA

CDR3 DNA: TGTGCCAGTAGTGGGGCAGCGTCAGATACGCAGTATTTT
CDR3 protein: CASSGAASDTQYF
clone size: NA
V gene: TRBV19
J gene: TRBJ2-3
D gene: NA

CDR3 DNA: TGTGCCAGCAGCTTTAGCGGGGGGGCAACCGATACGCAGTATTTT
CDR3 protein: CASSFSGGATDTQYF
clone size: NA
V gene: TRBV25-1
J gene: TRBJ2-3
D gene: TRBD2

CDR3 DNA: TGTGCCAGCAGCTTGGCCGACTATGGCTACACCTTC
CDR3 protein: CASSLADYGYTF
clone size: few
V gene: TRBV7-9
J gene: TRBJ1-2
D gene: NA

CDR3 DNA: TGCGCCAGCAGCCCCGCTGGACTAGCGGGGGCGGGTGAGCAGTACTTC
CDR3 protein: CASSPAGLAGAGEQYF
clone size: NA
V gene: TRBV5-1
J gene: TRBJ2-7
D gene: TRBD2

CDR3 DNA: TGTGCCAGCAGCGAAGGGACAGGCTATGGCTACACCTTC
CDR3 protein: CASSEGTGYGYTF
clone size: few
V gene: TRBV9
J gene: TRBJ1-2
D gene: TRBD1

CDR3 DNA: TGTGCCAGCAGCTTAGCACTTCTGGAGAAAGAGACCCAGTACTTC
CDR3 protein: CASSLALLEKETQYF
clone size: NA
V gene: TRBV7-9
J gene: TRBJ2-5
D gene: NA

CDR3 DNA: TGCGCCAGCAGCTTGGAGACAGGGGAAGAGACCCAGTACTTC
CDR3 protein: CASSLETGEETQYF
clone size: NA
V gene: TRBV5-1
J gene: TRBJ2-5
D gene: TRBD1

CDR3 DNA: TGCGCCAGCAGCTTTCGGACAGGAGGCGACGAGCAGTACTTC
CDR3 protein: CASSFRTGGDEQYF
clone size: few
V gene: TRBV5-1
J gene: TRBJ2-7
D gene: TRBD1